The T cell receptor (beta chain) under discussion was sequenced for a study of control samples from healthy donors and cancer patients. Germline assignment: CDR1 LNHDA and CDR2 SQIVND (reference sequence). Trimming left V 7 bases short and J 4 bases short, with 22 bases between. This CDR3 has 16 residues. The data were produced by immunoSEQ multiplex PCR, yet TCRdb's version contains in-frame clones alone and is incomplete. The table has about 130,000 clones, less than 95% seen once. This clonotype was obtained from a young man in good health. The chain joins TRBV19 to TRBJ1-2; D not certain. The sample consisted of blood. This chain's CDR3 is CASNALGVGDVYGYTF. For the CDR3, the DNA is TGTGCCAGTAATGCCCTCGGGGTAGGAGACGTCTATGGCTACACCTTC.